This entry lists 30 T cell receptor beta chains sequenced from one sample in a study of cytomegalovirus exposure and HLA in healthy donors. Amplification used 60 Vbeta primers and 13 Jbeta primers. Produced via immunoSEQ multiplex PCR; TCRdb's table is partial and in-frame only. This table has about 130,000 clones, approximately 75% appearing once. The source material was PBMCs. These TCRs come from a man in his thirties or forties in good health and CMV-seronegative.

The genes are TRBV7-9 and TRBJ2-3, with TRBD1 identical over 10 bases. The V segment lost 5 bases and the J segment 4 bases; nucleotides outside the gene matches: 6. The CDR3 is 15 residues long. The germline V gene encodes CDR1 SEHNR and CDR2 FQNEAQ (reference sequence). Here the CDR3 reads CASSRDRGHADTQYF. For the CDR3, the DNA is TGTGCCAGCAGCAGAGACAGGGGGCATGCAGATACGCAGTATTTT.

The chain links TRBV19 to TRBJ2-7, with D maybe TRBD1 (5 bases). This CDR3 is built from 15 residues. CDR1 is LNHDA, CDR2 SQIVND, per germline (reference sequence). The germline V and J ends were trimmed by 5 bases and 5 bases, with 19 bases remaining between them. This CDR3 is CASSLKFRVGHEQYF. For the CDR3, the DNA is TGTGCCAGTAGTTTGAAGTTCAGGGTAGGCCACGAGCAGTACTTC.

The chain couples TRBV6-1 to TRBJ1-4; maybe TRBD1 (6 bases). The V gene lost 4 bases and the J gene lost 3 bases, with 9 bases spanning the gap. Germline V gene data show CDR1 as MNHNS and CDR2 as SASEGT. The CDR3 loop spans 14 amino acids. CDR3 loop: CASSGTVSNEKLFF. CDR3 nucleotide sequence: TGTGCCAGCAGTGGGACAGTATCTAATGAAAAACTGTTTTTT.

The V gene is TRBV9, the J gene TRBJ2-5, with TRBD2 matching 8 bases. V lost 0 bases and J lost 5; bases outside the gene matches: 18. The CDR3 is made up of 19 amino acids. Germline CDR1 is SGDLS and CDR2 is YYNGEE. The CDR3 DNA sequence: TGTGCCAGCAGCGTAGTTCCCTCAAGCGTTCGGGGGGGCCGGGAGACCCAGTACTTC. It is translated as CASSVVPSSVRGGRETQYF.

A note on this clone: A junction boundary mismatches the germline segment, possibly from a read error. J is TRBJ1-4 and V is TRBV7-9; D not resolved. CDR1 is SEHNR, CDR2 FQNEAQ, per germline (reference sequence). The CDR3 is 13 residues long. The CDR3 here is CSSSPSLAGKLFF. CDR3 DNA sequence: TGTTCCAGCAGCCCCTCTCTCGCCGGGAAACTGTTTTTT.

The chain recombines TRBV7-2 with TRBJ2-7; no clear D gene. Germline loops: CDR1 SGHTA, CDR2 FQGNSA. The CDR3 has 15 residues. V was pared by 2 bases and J by 2 bases, with 13 bases between. The chain's CDR3 is CASSLSVVDTYEQYF. The CDR3 DNA sequence: TGTGCCAGCAGCTTATCCGTGGTAGATACCTACGAGCAGTACTTC.

V is TRBV6-6 and J is TRBJ2-1, with TRBD2 identical over 7 bases. Germline CDR1 and CDR2: MNHNY and SVGAGI (reference sequence). Losses at the gene ends were 7 bases for V and 4 bases for J; bases not matched to a gene: 10. This CDR3 comprises 15 residues. The DNA for the CDR3 is TGTGCCAGCAACCCCCGGCGGGGGTCGTACAATGAGCAGTTCTTC. It codes for CASNPRRGSYNEQFF.

The chain couples TRBV28 to TRBJ1-5; 7 bases are a match to TRBD1. V dropped 7 bases and J dropped 4; count of bases not matched to a gene: 16. Germline assignment: CDR1 MDHEN and CDR2 SYDVKM. The length of the CDR3 is 17 residues. The CDR3 DNA follows: TGTGCCAGCATTACTGAGAGGACAGGCCGAATGAATCAGCCCCAGCATTTT. It codes for CASITERTGRMNQPQHF. Full variable domain (remainder filled in from reference TRBV28 and TRBJ1-5): DVKVTQSSRYLVKRTGEKVFLECVQDMDHENMFWYRQDPGLGLRLIYFSYDVKMKEKGDIPEGYSVSREKKERFSLILESASTNQTSMYLCASITERTGRMNQPQHFGDGTRLSIL.

The chain employs TRBV15 and TRBJ2-1, with 10 bases matching TRBD2. The CDR3 runs to 15 residues. J lost 2 bases, V lost 3 bases, and 1 base had no gene match. Germline V gene lookup returns CDR1 LNHNV and CDR2 YYDKDF (reference sequence). CDR3 nucleotides: TGTGCCACCAGCAGCGGACTAGCGGCCTACAATGAGCAGTTCTTC. Amino acids: CATSSGLAAYNEQFF.

V gene TRBV27 combines with J gene TRBJ2-7, with 9 nucleotides matching TRBD2. The trim removed 0 bases at V and 7 bases at J, leaving 16 bases unmatched. This CDR3 comprises 18 residues. Germline lookup yields CDR1 MNHEY and CDR2 SMNVEV (reference sequence). CDR3 region: CASSLSWGASGVPREQYF. As DNA, the CDR3 is TGTGCCAGCAGTTTATCATGGGGGGCTAGCGGGGTGCCAAGGGAGCAGTACTTC.

V usage is TRBV7-9 and J usage is TRBJ2-3, with 14 bases fitting TRBD2. Germline CDR1 and CDR2: SEHNR and FQNEAQ (reference sequence). The junction had 4 bases not matched to a gene; V was cut back by 3 bases and J by 5 bases. This CDR3 spans 16 amino acids. CDR3 bases: TGTGCCAGCAGCTTGACTAGCGGGGGGGCAGGAGATACGCAGTATTTT. This encodes CASSLTSGGAGDTQYF.

This clone was detected only once. The chain is built from TRBV6-5 and TRBJ2-1; perhaps TRBD1 as D (5 bases). Germline V gives CDR1 MNHEY, CDR2 SVGAGI. Between the trimmed V and J ends, which lost 7 bases and 2 bases, there was a span of 15 bases. This CDR3 is 15 amino acids long. In nucleotides, the CDR3 is TGTGCCAGCACCCCACACAAAGGGGCCTACAATGAGCAGTTCTTC. This codes for CASTPHKGAYNEQFF.

The chain carries TRBV5-4 and TRBJ2-7; 13 positions agree with TRBD2. Trimming cost V 3 bases and J 5 bases; bases outside gene matches: 5. The CDR3 runs to 15 residues. CDR1 and CDR2 from the germline V gene are SGHNT and YYREEE (reference sequence). CDR3 in amino acids: CASSSPGLAGNEQYF. In DNA form, the CDR3 reads TGTGCCAGCAGCTCGCCGGGACTAGCGGGGAACGAGCAGTACTTC.

The gene calls are TRBV4-1 and TRBJ1-4; 10 nucleotides line up with TRBD1. V was pared by 4 bases and J by 8 bases, with 10 bases of the junction left unmatched. Germline lookup yields CDR1 MGHRA and CDR2 YSYEKL. The CDR3 extends over 16 amino acids. This chain's CDR3 is CASSLQGGQGNEKLFF. CDR3 coding DNA: TGCGCCAGCAGCCTACAAGGGGGACAGGGGAACGAAAAACTGTTTTTT.

The rearrangement uses TRBV7-2 and TRBJ1-1, with TRBD1 matching 10 bases. The CDR3 runs 14 residues. Germline CDR1 reads SGHTA; CDR2 reads FQGNSA. The trim removed 4 bases at V and 1 base at J, leaving 0 bases unmatched. The CDR3 spells CASSWDRGNTEAFF. The DNA for the CDR3 is TGTGCCAGCAGCTGGGACAGGGGGAACACTGAAGCTTTCTTT.

The chain uses TRBV5-4 and TRBJ1-6; unclear D gene. The CDR3 sequence is 17 residues long. Germline V gene sequence: CDR1 SGHNT, CDR2 YYREEE (reference sequence). V was clipped by 0 bases and J by 6 bases, with 16 bases between them. The DNA of the CDR3 is TGTGCCAGCAGCTTGGATAGTAGGAGTTATATTAATTCACCCCTCCACTTT. This sequence encodes CASSLDSRSYINSPLHF.

This clone came up once. The J gene is TRBJ1-4, the V gene TRBV28, with D perhaps matching TRBD1 (6 bases). This CDR3 has 18 residues. V lost 1 base to trimming and J lost 5 bases, with 20 bases between them. CDR1 MDHEN and CDR2 SYDVKM come from the germline V gene. The CDR3 DNA sequence: TGTGCCAGCAGTTTATTAGGGGGGGGAGGGTTTAGCAATGAAAAACTGTTTTTT. It codes for CASSLLGGGGFSNEKLFF.

This clone was found once. The V call is TRBV29-1, the J call TRBJ2-5; D is possibly TRBD2 (7 bases). The length of the CDR3 is 12 residues. CDR1 is SQVTM, CDR2 ANQGSEA, per germline. Here the CDR3 DNA reads TGCAGTAAACTTGCGGGGGCTGAGACCCAGTACTTC. Protein sequence: CSKLAGAETQYF.

The V and J genes are TRBV5-1 and TRBJ2-2; D is ambiguous. The V gene's germline CDR1 is SGHRS and CDR2 YFSETQ. The CDR3 extends over 18 amino acids. V lost 4 bases and J lost 0, with 19 bases in between. The CDR3 loop reads CASSHPNVGRSNTGELFF. The CDR3 coding sequence is TGCGCCAGCAGCCATCCAAACGTCGGCAGGTCGAACACCGGGGAGCTGTTTTTT.

The chain employs TRBV19 and TRBJ1-1; D is unresolved. This CDR3 region has 15 residues. The V end was cut by 3 bases, the J end by 4 bases, with 15 bases between. CDR1 and CDR2 from the germline V gene are LNHDA and SQIVND (reference sequence). The CDR3 spells CASSINSHRGTEAFF. The CDR3 nucleotides are TGTGCCAGTAGTATTAACTCACATAGAGGCACTGAAGCTTTCTTT. Supplemented by reference TRBV19 and TRBJ1-1, the full variable domain reads DGGITQSPKYLFRKEGQNVTLSCEQNLNHDAMYWYRQDPGQGLRLIYYSQIVNDFQKGDIAEGYSVSREKKESFPLTVTSAQKNPTAFYLCASSINSHRGTEAFFGQGTRLTVV.

The V gene is TRBV18, the J gene TRBJ1-2; 8 bases line up with TRBD1. In germline, CDR1 is KGHSH, CDR2 LQKENI. CDR3 length equals 15 residues. The V segment lost 2 bases and the J segment 7 bases; nucleotides outside the gene matches: 9. The CDR3 bases are TGTGCCAGCTCACCATACCGAGACAGGGGTCGTGGCTACACCTTC. Amino acids: CASSPYRDRGRGYTF.

In its sample, this clone was seen a few times. The chain employs TRBV15 and TRBJ2-1, with TRBD2 identical over 12 bases. The CDR3 contains 18 residues. V shed 1 base and J 4 bases; nucleotides not matched to a gene: 8. In germline, CDR1 is LNHNV, CDR2 YYDKDF (reference sequence). CDR3 loop: CATSRGWSSGGDYNEQFF. The DNA for the CDR3 is TGTGCCACCAGCAGAGGTTGGTCTAGCGGGGGGGATTACAATGAGCAGTTCTTC.

The chain combines TRBV6-5 with TRBJ2-1; the match to TRBD2 covers 10 bases. This CDR3 is 14 amino acids long. The ends lost 2 bases at V and 9 bases at J; junction bases unmatched: 4. Per germline, CDR1 MNHEY and CDR2 SVGAGI. For the CDR3, the DNA is TGTGCCAGCAGTTACGGGCTAGCGGGGGTTGAGCAGTTCTTC. Translation gives CASSYGLAGVEQFF.

V usage is TRBV7-8 and J usage is TRBJ2-4; the D gene is possibly TRBD1 (6 bases). Germline V gene data show CDR1 as SGHVS and CDR2 as FQNEAQ. The CDR3 consists of 16 residues. With 5 bases removed from V and 0 bases from J, the gap between germline ends came to 14 bases. CDR3 coding DNA: TGTGCCAGCAGCCGCACAGGGCAACTAGCCAAAAACATTCAGTACTTC. It specifies CASSRTGQLAKNIQYF. Filled out from reference TRBV7-8 and TRBJ2-4, the complete variable domain reads GAGVSQSPRYKVAKRGQDVALRCDPISGHVSLFWYQQALGQGPEFLTYFQNEAQLDKSGLPSDRFFAERPEGSVSTLKIQRTQQEDSAVYLCASSRTGQLAKNIQYFGAGTRLSVL.

The chain is built from TRBV9 and TRBJ2-5; maybe TRBD2 (5 bases). Germline values: CDR1 SGDLS, CDR2 YYNGEE. CDR3 length equals 14 residues. V was cut by 0 bases and J by 5 bases, with 11 bases left in between. The CDR3 nucleotides are TGTGCCAGCAGCGTAGACGGGGTTTTCGAGACCCAGTACTTC. Translated: CASSVDGVFETQYF. The entire variable domain, with the rest obtained from reference TRBV9 and TRBJ2-5, is as follows: DSGVTQTPKHLITATGQRVTLRCSPRSGDLSVYWYQQSLDQGLQFLIQYYNGEERAKGNILERFSAQQFPDLHSELNLSSLELGDSALYFCASSVDGVFETQYFGPGTRLLVL.

The V call is TRBV7-9, the J call TRBJ1-5, with 7 bases identical to TRBD1. The CDR3 has 14 amino acids. The germline V gene has CDR1 SEHNR and CDR2 FQNEAQ (reference sequence). Trimming cost V 1 base and J 5 bases; bases outside gene matches: 2. The DNA for the CDR3 is TGTGCCAGCAGCTTAGGCAGGGGGGATCAGCCCCAGCATTTT. This translates into CASSLGRGDQPQHF. Supplemented by reference TRBV7-9 and TRBJ1-5, the full variable domain reads DTGVSQNPRHKITKRGQNVTFRCDPISEHNRLYWYRQTLGQGPEFLTYFQNEAQLEKSRLLSDRFSAERPKGSFSTLEIQRTEQGDSAMYLCASSLGRGDQPQHFGDGTRLSIL.

This chain connects TRBV19 to TRBJ2-3, with 7 bases fitting TRBD1. The V and J ends lost 7 bases and 2 bases, in that order; junction bases with no gene match: 12. This CDR3 comprises 16 residues. Per the germline V gene, CDR1 is LNHDA and CDR2 is SQIVND (reference sequence). CDR3 sequence (DNA): TGTGCCAGTACTTCGACAGGGACCCAACTCACAGATACGCAGTATTTT. As protein: CASTSTGTQLTDTQYF.

In nucleotides, the CDR3 is TGTGCCAGCAGCTTGGGCGAGAACACCGGGGAGCTGTTTTTT. Its translation is CASSLGENTGELFF. The V and J genes are TRBV11-3 and TRBJ2-2, with D unresolved. Germline V gene data show CDR1 as SGHNT and CDR2 as YENEEA. This CDR3 has 14 residues. V was trimmed by 3 bases and J by 1 base, leaving 6 bases between them.

CDR3 nucleotide sequence: TGCGCCAGCAGTGGTAGCGGGGGGGCCTCCGGGGAGCTGTTTTTT. This encodes CASSGSGGASGELFF. The V call is TRBV10-2, the J call TRBJ2-2, with 11 bases identical to TRBD2. V lost 4 bases to trimming and J lost 6 bases; unmatched junction nucleotides: 4. The CDR3 loop spans 15 amino acids. Germline lookup yields CDR1 WSHSY and CDR2 SAAADI.

The CDR3, as DNA: TGTGCCAGCAGCTTATCAGGGGTCAAGTACGAGCAGTACTTC. Encoded protein: CASSLSGVKYEQYF. The chain uses TRBV5-5 and TRBJ2-7; tentative D call: TRBD1 (6 bases). V lost 2 bases, J lost 4 bases, and 13 bases lay in between. The CDR3 extends over 14 amino acids. Germline V gene sequence: CDR1 SGHKS, CDR2 YYEKEE (reference sequence).